These T cell receptor beta chains were read from a single sample in a study of memory CD4+ T cells and cytomegalovirus serostatus. The assay was immunoSEQ multiplex PCR, and TCRdb's table has in-frame clones only and misses some. The sample carries about 39,000 clones, about 73% recorded once. Material: memory CD4+ T cells from blood. The receptors shown here come from an adult in good health and CMV-seronegative. Each CDR3 is given with its conserved first and last residue. D genes are given only for firm matches. Clone sizes are given selectively: once, few, many, or a class where the clone is expanded.

TGCGCCAGCAGCTTGGCCGCACAGGCCCTAGCTGAAGCTTTCTTT | CASSLAAQALAEAFF | TRBJ1-1 | . | . | TRBV5-1
TGCGCCAGCAGCTTGGTCACAGGGTCGAGCACTGAAGCTTTCTTT | CASSLVTGSSTEAFF | TRBJ1-1 | . | . | TRBV5-1
TGTGCCAGCGGTCGGGGGGGGCGCACTGAAGCTTTCTTT | CASGRGGRTEAFF | TRBJ1-1 | . | . | TRBV6-1
TGTGCCAGCAGTTACTCGGCAGGTGCCAATTCACCCCTCCACTTT | CASSYSAGANSPLHF | TRBJ1-6 | . | once | TRBV6-5
TGTGCCAGTAGTATTCTTGAGGGGACGAGCTACACCTTC | CASSILEGTSYTF | TRBJ1-2 | . | . | TRBV19
TGTGCCAGCAGCTTGTCACTGCCAGTCCAAGAGACCCAGTACTTC | CASSLSLPVQETQYF | TRBJ2-5 | . | . | TRBV5-6
TGTGCCAGCACAGCACGAAACAGAGCTCGCCAAGAGACCCAGTACTTC | CASTARNRARQETQYF | TRBJ2-5 | . | . | TRBV28
TGTGCCAGTAGTATGGGGGCGGGGGAGACAGATACGCAGTATTTT | CASSMGAGETDTQYF | TRBJ2-3 | . | . | TRBV19
TGTGCCAGCAGCGGGGACACCGGAAACATTCAGTACTTC | CASSGDTGNIQYF | TRBJ2-4 | . | . | TRBV5-6
TGTGCCAGCAGGAGAGGGCAGCTCACCGGGGAGCTGTTTTTT | CASRRGQLTGELFF | TRBJ2-2 | . | . | TRBV6-6
TGCAGCGTTGGTGGCAGCAATAATGAAAAACTGTTTTTT | CSVGGSNNEKLFF | TRBJ1-4 | . | . | TRBV29-1
TGCGCCAGCAGAATTGCGGGGGGGGAGAGCAATCAGCCCCAGCATTTT | CASRIAGGESNQPQHF | TRBJ1-5 | . | . | TRBV23-1
TGTGCCACCAGCAGTGGGTCAGCAACAGGGGACGAGACCCAGTACTTC | CATSSGSATGDETQYF | TRBJ2-5 | TRBD1 | . | TRBV15
TGTGCCAGCAGCGCGTCTAACTATGGCTACACCTTC | CASSASNYGYTF | TRBJ1-2 | . | . | TRBV5-6
TGTGCCAGCAGTCAATCTACAGCGTACAATGAGCAGTTCTTC | CASSQSTAYNEQFF | TRBJ2-1 | . | . | TRBV7-9
TGTGCCAGCAGCTTGTGGGAGACAGGGAACGAGCAGTTCTTC | CASSLWETGNEQFF | TRBJ2-1 | TRBD1 | medium-sized | TRBV5-6
TGTGCCTCACAGGGCCATCAGCCCCAGCATTTT | CASQGHQPQHF | TRBJ1-5 | . | . | TRBV18
TGTGCCAGCAGCAGGACTAGCGGGGGCCCCTACAATGAGCAGTTCTTC | CASSRTSGGPYNEQFF | TRBJ2-1 | TRBD2 | . | TRBV5-4
TGTGCCAGCAGAGCCGGGACAGGGTTCCGCTATGGCTACACCTTC | CASRAGTGFRYGYTF | TRBJ1-2 | TRBD1 | . | TRBV2
TGCAGCGCCAGTAGAGGGAACACTGAAGCTTTCTTT | CSASRGNTEAFF | TRBJ1-1 | . | . | TRBV29-1
TGTGCCAGCAGCTGGGGGGGACAGTCCCCTGATTCACCCCTCCACTTT | CASSWGGQSPDSPLHF | TRBJ1-6 | TRBD1 | few | TRBV5-6
TGTGCCAGCAGTAGGACAGGGTCGGGTGGCTACACCTTC | CASSRTGSGGYTF | TRBJ1-2 | TRBD1 | . | TRBV6-4
TGTGCCAGCAGCTTAGGGACACGAGGTGAAAAACTGTTTTTT | CASSLGTRGEKLFF | TRBJ1-4 | . | once | TRBV7-2
TGTGCCAGCAGTGAAGCGGTAGTTAACTATGGCTACACCTTC | CASSEAVVNYGYTF | TRBJ1-2 | . | . | TRBV6-1
TGTGCCAGCAGCTCGGGGAACTACGAGCAGTACTTC | CASSSGNYEQYF | TRBJ2-7 | . | . | TRBV7-9
TGTGCCAGCAGTCGAGGGTGGAATGAGCAGTTCTTC | CASSRGWNEQFF | TRBJ2-1 | . | once | TRBV14
TGTGCCAGCAGCTTCCGGGACAGGGAAGGGCGGTGCAATGAGCAGTTCTTC | CASSFRDREGRCNEQFF | TRBJ2-1 | TRBD1 | . | TRBV7-9
TGTGCCAGTAGCACCTCCAGGTCCAACTATGGCTACACCTTC | CASSTSRSNYGYTF | TRBJ1-2 | . | . | TRBV19
TGTGCCATCAGTGACGGGTACACTCAAGAGACCCAGTACTTC | CAISDGYTQETQYF | TRBJ2-5 | . | once | TRBV10-3
TGTGCCAGCAGCGTAGGACTAGCGGGGAGCAATGAGCAGTTCTTC | CASSVGLAGSNEQFF | TRBJ2-1 | TRBD2 | . | TRBV9
TGTGCCAGCTCGCCTGAGAGCACAGATACGCAGTATTTT | CASSPESTDTQYF | TRBJ2-3 | . | . | TRBV18
TGTGCCAGCAATCGGGACAGGGGTGGGAATTCACCCCTCCACTTT | CASNRDRGGNSPLHF | TRBJ1-6 | TRBD1 | few | TRBV6-1
TGTGCCAGCAAGCCTAGCGGGGTGAATGAGCAGTTCTTC | CASKPSGVNEQFF | TRBJ2-1 | TRBD2 | . | TRBV6-1
TGTGCCAGTAGTATATCCTCTCCACGGGGCAATCAGCCCCAGCATTTT | CASSISSPRGNQPQHF | TRBJ1-5 | . | . | TRBV19
TGTGCCAGCAGGGCTGGGTCCCAGGACTACACCTTC | CASRAGSQDYTF | TRBJ1-2 | . | . | TRBV6-5
TGTGCCACCAGCAGAGATCCGGGGCAAGAGACCCAGTACTTC | CATSRDPGQETQYF | TRBJ2-5 | . | . | TRBV15
TGTGCCAGCAGCTCGGCGGGGGGGCCTGGTGAAAAACTGTTTTTT | CASSSAGGPGEKLFF | TRBJ1-4 | . | . | TRBV5-6
TGTGCCTGGAGTGTAGGGGCGAACACTGAAGCTTTCTTT | CAWSVGANTEAFF | TRBJ1-1 | . | . | TRBV30
TGCGCCAGCAGCTTGTACGATACGGACTATGGCTACACCTTC | CASSLYDTDYGYTF | TRBJ1-2 | . | once | TRBV5-1
TGTGCCAGCAGTGAAGTAAATCAGTTTTGGCAGCCCCAGCATTTT | CASSEVNQFWQPQHF | TRBJ1-5 | . | . | TRBV6-1
TGTGCCAGCAGCCAATACTGGTACGAGCAGTACTTC | CASSQYWYEQYF | TRBJ2-7 | . | medium-sized | TRBV5-8
TGTGCCAGCAGCTTGGTTTCAGGGCAGGGGGCTGGACGGACCCAGTACTTC | CASSLVSGQGAGRTQYF | TRBJ2-5 | TRBD1 | . | TRBV5-6
TGTGCCAGCAGCTCATCAAGCGGGGGGCACACCGGGGAGCTGTTTTTT | CASSSSSGGHTGELFF | TRBJ2-2 | TRBD2 | . | TRBV7-9
TGTGCCAGCAGCTTCGGGGGGGGATCCTACGAGCAGTACTTC | CASSFGGGSYEQYF | TRBJ2-7 | TRBD2 | . | TRBV11-3
TGCGCCAGCAGCTGGCAATCAGGGGCAGATACGCAGTATTTT | CASSWQSGADTQYF | TRBJ2-3 | . | . | TRBV5-1
TGTGCCAGCAGCTTAGGGGATTATTACGCTGAAGCTTTCTTT | CASSLGDYYAEAFF | TRBJ1-1 | . | few | TRBV7-2
TGTGCCAGTAGTTTAGGACAGGCGGAGGATCAGCCCCAGCATTTT | CASSLGQAEDQPQHF | TRBJ1-5 | TRBD1 | . | TRBV19
TGTGCCAGCAGCTTGGTCGGGCTAGCGGGGGGACATGAGCAGTTCTTC | CASSLVGLAGGHEQFF | TRBJ2-1 | TRBD2 | . | TRBV5-6
TGTGCCAGTAGTTACCGCTGGGGAGAGACCCAGTACTTC | CASSYRWGETQYF | TRBJ2-5 | . | . | TRBV19
TGTGCCAGCAGCTTGGCGGAAGGGGGTAAGGATAATTCACCCCTCCACTTT | CASSLAEGGKDNSPLHF | TRBJ1-6 | . | . | TRBV5-4
TGCGCCAGTACCGAGGCAGTGAACACTGAAGCTTTCTTT | CASTEAVNTEAFF | TRBJ1-1 | . | . | TRBV5-1
TGTGCCAGCAGTGAAACTAGCGAGCAGTTCTTC | CASSETSEQFF | TRBJ2-1 | . | once | TRBV2
TGTGCCAGCAGTCCTGACAGGGTTCGATCACCCCTCCACTTT | CASSPDRVRSPLHF | TRBJ1-6 | TRBD1 | . | TRBV6-1
TGCAGTGCTGGGACAGTCTACGAGCAGTACTTC | CSAGTVYEQYF | TRBJ2-7 | TRBD1 | once | TRBV20-1